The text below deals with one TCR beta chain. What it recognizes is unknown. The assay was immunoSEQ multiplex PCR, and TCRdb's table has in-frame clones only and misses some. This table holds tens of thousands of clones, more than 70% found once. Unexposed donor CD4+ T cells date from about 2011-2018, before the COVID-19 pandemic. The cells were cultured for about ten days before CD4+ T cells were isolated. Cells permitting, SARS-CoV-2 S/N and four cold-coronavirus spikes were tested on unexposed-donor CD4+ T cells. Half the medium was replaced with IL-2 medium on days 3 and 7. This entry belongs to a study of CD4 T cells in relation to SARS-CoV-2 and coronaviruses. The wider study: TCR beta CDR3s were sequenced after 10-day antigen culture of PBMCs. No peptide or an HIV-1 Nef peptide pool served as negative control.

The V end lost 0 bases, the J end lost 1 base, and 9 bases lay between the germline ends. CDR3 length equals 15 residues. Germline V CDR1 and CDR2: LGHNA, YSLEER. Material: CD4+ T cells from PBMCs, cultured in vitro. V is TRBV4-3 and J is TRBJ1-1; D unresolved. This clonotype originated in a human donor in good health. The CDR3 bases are TGCGCCAGCAGCCAAGATAATGTCAAGAACACTGAAGCTTTCTTT. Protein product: CASSQDNVKNTEAFF.